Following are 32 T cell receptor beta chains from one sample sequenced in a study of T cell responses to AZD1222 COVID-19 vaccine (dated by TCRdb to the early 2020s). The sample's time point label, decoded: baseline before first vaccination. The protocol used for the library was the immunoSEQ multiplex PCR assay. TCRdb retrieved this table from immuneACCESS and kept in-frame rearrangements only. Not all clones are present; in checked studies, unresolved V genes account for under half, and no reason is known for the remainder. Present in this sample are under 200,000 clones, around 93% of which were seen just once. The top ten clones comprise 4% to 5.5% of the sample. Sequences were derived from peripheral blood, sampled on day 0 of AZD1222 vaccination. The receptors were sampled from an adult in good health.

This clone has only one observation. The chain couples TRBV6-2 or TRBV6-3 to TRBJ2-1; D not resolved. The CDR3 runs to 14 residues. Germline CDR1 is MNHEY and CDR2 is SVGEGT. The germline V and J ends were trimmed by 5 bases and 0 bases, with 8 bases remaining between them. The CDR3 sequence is CASSILSSYNEQFF. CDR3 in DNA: TGTGCCAGCAGTATTTTAAGCTCCTACAATGAGCAGTTCTTC.

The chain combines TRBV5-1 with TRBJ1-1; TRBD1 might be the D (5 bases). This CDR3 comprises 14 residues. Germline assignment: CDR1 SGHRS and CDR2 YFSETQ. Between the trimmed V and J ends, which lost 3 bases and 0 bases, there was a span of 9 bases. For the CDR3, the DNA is TGCGCCAGCAGCTGGACACCCTTGAACACTGAAGCTTTCTTT. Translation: CASSWTPLNTEAFF.

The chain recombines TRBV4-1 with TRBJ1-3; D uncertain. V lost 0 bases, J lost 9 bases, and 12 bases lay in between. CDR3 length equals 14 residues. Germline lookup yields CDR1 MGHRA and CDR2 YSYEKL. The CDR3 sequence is CASSQERYSGTIYF. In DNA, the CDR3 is TGCGCCAGCAGCCAAGAACGGTATTCGGGCACCATATATTTT.

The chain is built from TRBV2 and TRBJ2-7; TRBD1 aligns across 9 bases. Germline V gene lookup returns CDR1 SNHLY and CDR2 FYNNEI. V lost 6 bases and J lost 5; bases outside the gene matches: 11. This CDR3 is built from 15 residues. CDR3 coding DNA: TGTGCCAGCAGCCTAAGGACAGGGGCAATGGACGAGCAGTACTTC. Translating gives CASSLRTGAMDEQYF.

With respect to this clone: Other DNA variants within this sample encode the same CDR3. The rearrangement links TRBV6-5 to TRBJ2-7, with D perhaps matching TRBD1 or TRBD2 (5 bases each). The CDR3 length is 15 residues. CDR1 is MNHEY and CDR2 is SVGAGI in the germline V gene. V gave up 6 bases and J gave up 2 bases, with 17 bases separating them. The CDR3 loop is CASSRPGTGTYEQYF. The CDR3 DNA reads TGTGCCAGCAGCCGACCCGGGACGGGTACCTACGAGCAGTACTTC.

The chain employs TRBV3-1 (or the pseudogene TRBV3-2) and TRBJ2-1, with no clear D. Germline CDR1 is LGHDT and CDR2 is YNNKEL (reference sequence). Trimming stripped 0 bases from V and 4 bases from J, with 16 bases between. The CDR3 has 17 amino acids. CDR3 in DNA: TGTGCCAGCAGCCAAGATGTCCCCCTCGATGTGTACAATGAGCAGTTCTTC. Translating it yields CASSQDVPLDVYNEQFF.

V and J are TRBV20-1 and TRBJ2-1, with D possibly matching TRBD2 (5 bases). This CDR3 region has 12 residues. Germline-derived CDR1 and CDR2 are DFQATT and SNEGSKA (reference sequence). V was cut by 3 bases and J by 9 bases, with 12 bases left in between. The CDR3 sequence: CSASGSFSEQFF. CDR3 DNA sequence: TGCAGTGCTAGTGGGAGCTTCAGTGAGCAGTTCTTC.

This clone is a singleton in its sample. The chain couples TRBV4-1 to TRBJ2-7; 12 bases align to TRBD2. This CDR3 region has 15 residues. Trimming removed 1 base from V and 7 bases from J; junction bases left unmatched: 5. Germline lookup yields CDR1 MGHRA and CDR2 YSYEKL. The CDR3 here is CASSQGLAGASEQYF. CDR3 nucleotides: TGCGCCAGCAGCCAAGGACTAGCGGGAGCCTCGGAGCAGTACTTC.

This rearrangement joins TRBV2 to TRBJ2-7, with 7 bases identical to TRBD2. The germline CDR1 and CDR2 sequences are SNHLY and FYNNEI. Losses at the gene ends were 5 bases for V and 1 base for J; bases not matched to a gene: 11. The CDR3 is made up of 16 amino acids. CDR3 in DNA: TGTGCCAGCAGTCCCCGAGCGGGGATGGGGTCCTACGAGCAGTACTTC. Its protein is CASSPRAGMGSYEQYF.

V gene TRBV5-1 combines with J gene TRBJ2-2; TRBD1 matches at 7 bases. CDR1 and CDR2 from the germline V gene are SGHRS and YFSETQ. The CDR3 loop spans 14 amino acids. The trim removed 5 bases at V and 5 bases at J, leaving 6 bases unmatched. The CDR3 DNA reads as TGCGCCAGCAGTGGGCAGGGGGATACCGGGGAGCTGTTTTTT. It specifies CASSGQGDTGELFF.

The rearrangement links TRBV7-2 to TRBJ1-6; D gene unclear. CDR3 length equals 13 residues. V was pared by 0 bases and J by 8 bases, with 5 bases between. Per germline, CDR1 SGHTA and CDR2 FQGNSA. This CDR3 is CASSLAGDSPLHF. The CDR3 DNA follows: TGTGCCAGCAGCTTAGCCGGGGATTCACCCCTCCACTTT.

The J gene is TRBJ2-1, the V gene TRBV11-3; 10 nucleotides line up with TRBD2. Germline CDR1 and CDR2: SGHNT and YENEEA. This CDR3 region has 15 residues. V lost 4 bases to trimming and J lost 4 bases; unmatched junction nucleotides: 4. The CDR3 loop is CASSSGLAVYNEQFF. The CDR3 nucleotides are TGTGCCAGCAGCTCTGGACTAGCGGTTTACAATGAGCAGTTCTTC.

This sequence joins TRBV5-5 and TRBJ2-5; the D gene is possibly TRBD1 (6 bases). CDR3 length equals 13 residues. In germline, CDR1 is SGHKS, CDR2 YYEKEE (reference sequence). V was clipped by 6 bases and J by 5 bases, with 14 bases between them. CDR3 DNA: TGTGCCAGCACCACAGGGAGAATCGAGACCCAGTACTTC. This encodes CASTTGRIETQYF.

CDR3 sequence (DNA): TGTGCCAGCGACGGAGCCAGCTATAGCAATCAGCCCCAGCATTTT. Its translation is CASDGASYSNQPQHF. This chain joins TRBV28 and TRBJ1-5; no clear D gene. Germline assignment: CDR1 MDHEN and CDR2 SYDVKM. This CDR3 region has 15 residues. V lost 8 bases and J lost 0, with 14 bases in between.

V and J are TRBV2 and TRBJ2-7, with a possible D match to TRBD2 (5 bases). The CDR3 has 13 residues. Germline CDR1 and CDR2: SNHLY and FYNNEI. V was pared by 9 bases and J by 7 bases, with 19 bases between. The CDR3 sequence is CASRGSPVWEQYF. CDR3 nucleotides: TGTGCCAGTCGGGGTAGTCCGGTGTGGGAGCAGTACTTC.

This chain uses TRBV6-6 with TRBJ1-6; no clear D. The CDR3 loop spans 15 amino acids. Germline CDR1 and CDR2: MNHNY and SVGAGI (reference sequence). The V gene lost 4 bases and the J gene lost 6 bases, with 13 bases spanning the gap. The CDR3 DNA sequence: TGTGCCAGCAGTTGGCCGGGCTCCGTTAATTCACCCCTCCACTTT. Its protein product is CASSWPGSVNSPLHF.

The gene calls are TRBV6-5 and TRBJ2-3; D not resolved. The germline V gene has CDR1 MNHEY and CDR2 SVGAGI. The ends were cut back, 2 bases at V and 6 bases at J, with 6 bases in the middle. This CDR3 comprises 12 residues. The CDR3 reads CASSYLGDTQYF. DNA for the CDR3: TGTGCCAGCAGTTACCTAGGGGATACGCAGTATTTT.

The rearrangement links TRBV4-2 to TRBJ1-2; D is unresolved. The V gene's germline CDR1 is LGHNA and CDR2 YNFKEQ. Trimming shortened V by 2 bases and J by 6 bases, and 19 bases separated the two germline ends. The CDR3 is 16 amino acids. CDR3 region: CASSQTVAADQDGYTF. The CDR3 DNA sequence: TGTGCCAGCAGCCAAACGGTGGCAGCAGACCAGGATGGCTACACCTTC.

The CDR3 DNA follows: TGTGCCAGCAGCGAGGGCGGGAGGGCCAAGGAGACCCAGTACTTC. As protein: CASSEGGRAKETQYF. This chain links TRBV9 with TRBJ2-5, with TRBD2 matching 9 bases. With V trimmed by 3 bases and J by 5 bases, 8 bases remained unmatched. Germline V gene sequence: CDR1 SGDLS, CDR2 YYNGEE. The CDR3 extends over 15 amino acids. Supplemented by reference TRBV9 and TRBJ2-5, the full variable domain reads DSGVTQTPKHLITATGQRVTLRCSPRSGDLSVYWYQQSLDQGLQFLIQYYNGEERAKGNILERFSAQQFPDLHSELNLSSLELGDSALYFCASSEGGRAKETQYFGPGTRLLVL.

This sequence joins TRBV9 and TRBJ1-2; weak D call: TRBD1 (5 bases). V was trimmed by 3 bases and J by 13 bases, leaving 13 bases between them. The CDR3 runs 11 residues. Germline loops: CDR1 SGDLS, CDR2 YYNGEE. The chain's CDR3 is CASSGDRGLTF. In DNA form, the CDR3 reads TGTGCCAGCAGCGGGGACCGTGGACTCACCTTC.

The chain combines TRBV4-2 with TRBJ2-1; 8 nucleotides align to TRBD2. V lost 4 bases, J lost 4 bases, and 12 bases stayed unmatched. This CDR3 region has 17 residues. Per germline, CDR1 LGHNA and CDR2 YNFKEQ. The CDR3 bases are TGTGCCAGCAGCCCGACTGTCACGGGAGGGCTGTACAATGAGCAGTTCTTC. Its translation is CASSPTVTGGLYNEQFF.

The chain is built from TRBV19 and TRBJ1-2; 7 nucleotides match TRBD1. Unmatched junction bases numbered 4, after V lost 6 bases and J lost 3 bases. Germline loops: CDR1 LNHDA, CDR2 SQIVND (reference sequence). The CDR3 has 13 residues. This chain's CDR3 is CASSPGGDYGYTF. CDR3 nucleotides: TGTGCCAGTAGCCCAGGGGGGGACTATGGCTACACCTTC.

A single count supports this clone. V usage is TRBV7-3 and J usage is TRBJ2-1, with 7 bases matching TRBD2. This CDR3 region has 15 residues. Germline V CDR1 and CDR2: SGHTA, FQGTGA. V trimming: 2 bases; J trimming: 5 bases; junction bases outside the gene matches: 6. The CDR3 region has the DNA TGTGCCAGCAGCTTAGAGTCTAGCGGAAACAATGAGCAGTTCTTC. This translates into CASSLESSGNNEQFF.

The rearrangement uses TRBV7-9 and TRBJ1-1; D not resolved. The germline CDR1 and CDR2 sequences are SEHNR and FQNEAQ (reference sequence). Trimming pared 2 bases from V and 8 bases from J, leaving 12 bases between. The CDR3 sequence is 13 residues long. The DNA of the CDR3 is TGTGCCAGCAGCTTACCCGAGACGGTCGAAGCTTTCTTT. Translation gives CASSLPETVEAFF.

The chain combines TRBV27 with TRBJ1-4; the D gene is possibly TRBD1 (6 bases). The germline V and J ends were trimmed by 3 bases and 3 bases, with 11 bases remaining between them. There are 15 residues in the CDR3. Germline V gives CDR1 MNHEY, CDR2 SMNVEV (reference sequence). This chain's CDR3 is CASSFRGLPNEKLFF. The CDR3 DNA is TGTGCCAGCAGTTTCAGGGGTCTCCCTAATGAAAAACTGTTTTTT. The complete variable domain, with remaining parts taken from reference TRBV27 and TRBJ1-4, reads EAQVTQNPRYLITVTGKKLTVTCSQNMNHEYMSWYRQDPGLGLRQIYYSMNVEVTDKGDVPEGYKVSRKEKRNFPLILESPSPNQTSLYFCASSFRGLPNEKLFFGSGTQLSVL.

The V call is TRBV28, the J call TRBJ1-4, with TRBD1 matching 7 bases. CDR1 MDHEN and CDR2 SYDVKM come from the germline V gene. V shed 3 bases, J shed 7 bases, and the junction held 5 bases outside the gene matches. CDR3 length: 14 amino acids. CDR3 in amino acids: CASSLRGGREKLFF. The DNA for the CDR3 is TGTGCCAGCAGTTTGAGAGGGGGCCGTGAAAAACTGTTTTTT.

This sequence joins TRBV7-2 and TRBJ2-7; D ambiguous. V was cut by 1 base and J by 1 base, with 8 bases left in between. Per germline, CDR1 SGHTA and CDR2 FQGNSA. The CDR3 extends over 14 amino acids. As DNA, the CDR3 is TGTGCCAGCAGCTTAGGGCTGGGGTCCTACGAGCAGTACTTC. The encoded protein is CASSLGLGSYEQYF.

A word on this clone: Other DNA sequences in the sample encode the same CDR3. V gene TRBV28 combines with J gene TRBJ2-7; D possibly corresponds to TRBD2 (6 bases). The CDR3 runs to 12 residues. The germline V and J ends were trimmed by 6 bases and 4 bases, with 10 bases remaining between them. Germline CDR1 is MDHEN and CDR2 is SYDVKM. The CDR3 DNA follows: TGTGCCAGCAGGGGGGGTAGGTACGAGCAGTACTTC. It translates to CASRGGRYEQYF.

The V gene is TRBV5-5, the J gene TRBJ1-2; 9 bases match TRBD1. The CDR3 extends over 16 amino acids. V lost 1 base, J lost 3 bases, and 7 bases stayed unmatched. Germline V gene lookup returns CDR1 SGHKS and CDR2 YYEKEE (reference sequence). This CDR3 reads CASSLLQGAIDYGYTF. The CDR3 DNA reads TGTGCCAGCAGCTTGTTACAGGGGGCTATTGACTATGGCTACACCTTC.

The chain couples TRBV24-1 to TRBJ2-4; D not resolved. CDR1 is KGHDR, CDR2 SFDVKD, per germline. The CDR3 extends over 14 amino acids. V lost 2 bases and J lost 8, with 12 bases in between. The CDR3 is CATSDSQTGDIQYF. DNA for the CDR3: TGTGCCACCAGTGATTCGCAGACGGGCGACATTCAGTACTTC.

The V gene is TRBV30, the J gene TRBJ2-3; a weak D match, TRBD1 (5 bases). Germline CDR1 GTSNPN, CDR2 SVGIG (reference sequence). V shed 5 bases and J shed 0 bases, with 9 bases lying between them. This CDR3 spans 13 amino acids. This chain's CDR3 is CAWAGPSTDTQYF. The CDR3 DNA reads TGTGCCTGGGCAGGGCCTAGCACAGATACGCAGTATTTT.

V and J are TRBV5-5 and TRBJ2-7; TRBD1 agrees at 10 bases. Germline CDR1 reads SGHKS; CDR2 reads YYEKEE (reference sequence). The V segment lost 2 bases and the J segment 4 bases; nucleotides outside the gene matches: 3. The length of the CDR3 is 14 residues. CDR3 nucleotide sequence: TGTGCCAGCAGCTTTGGACAGGGGGGGTACGAGCAGTACTTC. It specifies CASSFGQGGYEQYF.